The clone carrying this TCR beta chain was seen a handful of times. The ends were cut back, 6 bases at V and 2 bases at J, with 16 bases in the middle. The length of the CDR3 is 15 residues. One entry per CDR3 protein results from TCRdb running MiXCR on the 5' RACE reads. In the table there are 510,000 or so distinct CDR3 sequences, nearly 15% of which are singletons. This sample is part of a study of identical twins. All donors comprised healthy Caucasians. The data also belong to a second study, concerning yellow fever vaccine responses in identical twins.

This sequence was found in a woman younger than 30 in good health. This sequence joins TRBV12-3 or TRBV12-4 and TRBJ2-5; D may correspond to TRBD1 or TRBD2 (5 bases each). The sample comprised CD4+ T cells sorted from blood. CDR3 DNA sequence: TGTGCCAGCAGCAGGGACCGGTTGGGGCAAGAGACCCAGTACTTC. Its translation: CASSRDRLGQETQYF.